These T cell receptor beta chains were read from a single sample in a study of blood T cell repertoires in COVID-19. Sequenced by immunoSEQ multiplex PCR; TCRdb stores in-frame clones only, minus some. Counted here are 25,000 to 35,000 clones, around 72% occurring once; the ten biggest clones make up around 20%. The sample comprised peripheral blood. The receptors shown here come from a boy between 2 and 10 years old with active or convalescent COVID-19. Both conserved end residues are part of each CDR3. A D gene is named only where the DNA matches it firmly. The size of a clone is reported for some rows only, either as once, few or many, or as a class for expanded clones.

j_call clone_size v_call d_call cdr3_nt cdr3_aa
TRBJ1-2 . TRBV6-6 TRBD1 TGTGCCAGCAGCTTCACCCATCTCCGAACCAGGGGGCGCGGCTATGGCTACACCTTC CASSFTHLRTRGRGYGYTF
TRBJ2-1 . TRBV7-6 . TGTGCCAGCAGCTTAGACGCAGGGTCGAAGGGCGAGCAGTTCTTC CASSLDAGSKGEQFF
TRBJ1-1 . TRBV27 . TGTGCCAGCAGTTTATTCGGGGAGGGCACTGAAGCTTTCTTT CASSLFGEGTEAFF
TRBJ1-5 . TRBV21-1 . TGTGCCAGCAGCAAAGTTACGCGACAGGGGGCGCGGAGCAATCAGCCCCAGCATTTT CASSKVTRQGARSNQPQHF
TRBJ1-1 . TRBV6-5 . TGTGCCAGCAGGCCCGGGAACACTGAAGCTTTCTTT CASRPGNTEAFF
TRBJ1-4 once TRBV12-3/TRBV12-4 . TGTGCCAGCAGTTTGCTATTTAATGAAAAACTGTTTTTT CASSLLFNEKLFF
TRBJ2-2 . TRBV24-1 TRBD2 TGTGCCACCAGCGGACTAGCGGGGGCTCACACCGGGGAGCTGTTTTTT CATSGLAGAHTGELFF
TRBJ1-3 . TRBV2 TRBD1 TGTGCCAGCCGCCACAGACAACAGGGGATTATTTTCTTT CASRHRQQGIIFF
TRBJ2-2 . TRBV5-6 . TGTGCCAGCAGCTTGCGGGGGGCGTCGGGCGGGGAGCTGTTTTTT CASSLRGASGGELFF
TRBJ1-6 . TRBV9 TRBD1 TGTGCCAGCAGCGCCGAGACAGGGAGGAATTCACCCCTCCACTTT CASSAETGRNSPLHF
TRBJ2-3 . TRBV10-3 TRBD2 TGTGCCATCAGTGTGACTAGCGGGGGCACCGGGGATCCGCAGTATTTT CAISVTSGGTGDPQYF
TRBJ2-2 . TRBV9 TRBD2 TGTGCCAGCAGCGTAGTAGCGGGGAACACCGGGGAGCTGTTTTTT CASSVVAGNTGELFF
TRBJ1-2 . TRBV7-2 TRBD1 TGTGCCAGCAGCCTAAGACAGGGTGGGGTCTATGGCTACACCTTC CASSLRQGGVYGYTF
TRBJ1-5 . TRBV6-6 . TGTGCCAGCAGTCGCCTCTCCCTAGGGGGGGTGGATCAGCCCCAGCATTTT CASSRLSLGGVDQPQHF
TRBJ2-1 few TRBV5-1 TRBD2 TGCGCCAGCAGCTTGGACGCGGGAGTCATAAATGAGCAGTTCTTC CASSLDAGVINEQFF
TRBJ2-2 . TRBV5-1 TRBD1 TGCGCCAGCAGCCCGGGACAGCGCTACAACACCGGGGAGCTGTTTTTT CASSPGQRYNTGELFF
TRBJ2-1 . TRBV5-1 . TGCGCCAGCAGCTTAGGTTTAGTAGCCTCCTACAATGAGCAGTTCTTC CASSLGLVASYNEQFF
TRBJ1-4 few TRBV4-1 TRBD1 TGCGCCAGCAGCCACCGACAGGGCAGCACAACTAATGAAAAACTGTTTTTT CASSHRQGSTTNEKLFF
TRBJ1-6 . TRBV5-1 . TGCGCCAGCAGCTTGGGGCAGGTAGAGCCCTTTACCCTCCACTTT CASSLGQVEPFTLHF
TRBJ2-2 . TRBV9 . TGTGCCAGCAGCGTAGGCGGGATAGTTTCCGGGGAGCTGTTTTTT CASSVGGIVSGELFF
TRBJ2-1 many TRBV3-1/TRBV3-2 . TGTGCCAGCAGCCAAGATGTGTGGCAGTACAATGAGCAGTTCTTC CASSQDVWQYNEQFF
TRBJ1-6 . TRBV4-1 . TGCGCCAGCAGCCCCCAGGGAGGCCACTCACCCCTCCACTTT CASSPQGGHSPLHF
TRBJ2-3 . TRBV11-2 TRBD2 TGTGCCAGCAGCCCAAGACTAGCGGGGATCTCCACGCAGTATTTT CASSPRLAGISTQYF
TRBJ1-3 once TRBV15 . TGTGCCACCAGCGTACGGGACTCTGGAAACACCATATATTTT CATSVRDSGNTIYF
TRBJ2-7 . TRBV7-9 TRBD2 TGTGCCAGCAGCTATTCGGTAGCGGGGGCCTACGAGCAGTACTTC CASSYSVAGAYEQYF
TRBJ1-5 . TRBV6-6 . TGTGCCAGCAGGTCAGGGGATAGCAATCAGCCCCAGCATTTT CASRSGDSNQPQHF
TRBJ2-1 . TRBV6-7 . TGTGCCAGCACCGGACACCCGCGGTTCAGGTACAATGAGCAGTTCTTC CASTGHPRFRYNEQFF
TRBJ1-1 . TRBV6-6 . TGTGCCAGCAGTTACTCGAAAGGACGCGGGACTGAAGCTTTCTTT CASSYSKGRGTEAFF
TRBJ2-1 few TRBV25-1 . TGTGCCAGCAGTGAACTCGGGGATAGCTTGGACAATGAGCAGTTCTTC CASSELGDSLDNEQFF
TRBJ1-1 . TRBV19 . TGTGCCAGTATTTCTTTGGGCAGGGGCCGGAACACTGAAGCTTTCTTT CASISLGRGRNTEAFF
TRBJ1-6 . TRBV6-5 TRBD1 TGTGCCAGCAGGCCCAGGGGGGCTGATTCACCCCTCCACTTT CASRPRGADSPLHF
TRBJ1-5 . TRBV5-1 . TGCGCCAGCAGCTTGGTAGGGTACCGGGGACTGCGGACTAGGGGCAATCAGCCCCAGCATTTT CASSLVGYRGLRTRGNQPQHF
TRBJ2-5 . TRBV27 TRBD1 TGTGCCAGCAGCTTAGGGACAGGGAGAGAGACCCAGTACTTC CASSLGTGRETQYF
TRBJ1-1 . TRBV6-6 TRBD1 TGTGCCAGCAGTCAAACCGGGACAGGGGCGACAAACACTGAAGCTTTCTTT CASSQTGTGATNTEAFF
TRBJ2-1 once TRBV6-2/TRBV6-3 TRBD2 TGTGCCAGCAGCTTTAGCGGGAGCCTAGGCAATGAGCAGTTCTTC CASSFSGSLGNEQFF
TRBJ2-5 . TRBV7-2 TRBD2 TGTGCCAGCAGCTTGGACGGAGCGGGGGGCGGAGAGACCCAGTACTTC CASSLDGAGGGETQYF
TRBJ1-1 . TRBV18 . TGTGCCAGCTCACTAAACCAGGGGAATGATGGTGAAGCTTTCTTT CASSLNQGNDGEAFF
TRBJ2-5 . TRBV4-3 . TGCGCCAGCAGCCAAGGAGGGGGAAGGCAAGAGACCCAGTACTTC CASSQGGGRQETQYF
TRBJ2-5 few TRBV7-2 . TGTGCCAGCAAACTTTACCTGTGGGAGACCCAGTACTTC CASKLYLWETQYF
TRBJ2-1 . TRBV13 TRBD2 TGTGCCAGCAGCTTAGAGAGCGGGGGGGCGCTCCATGAGCAGTTCTTC CASSLESGGALHEQFF
TRBJ2-3 . TRBV7-2 TRBD2 TGTGCCAGCAGCTTAGGGGCGCGGGGGGGCGGCGGCACAGATACGCAGTATTTT CASSLGARGGGGTDTQYF
TRBJ2-7 . TRBV3-1/TRBV3-2 TRBD2 TGTGCCAGCAGCCAAGTCGGGAGGGCCGCCGAGCAGTACTTC CASSQVGRAAEQYF
TRBJ2-7 once TRBV3-1/TRBV3-2 . TGTGCCAGCAGCCAAGTCAGCGAGCAGTACTTC CASSQVSEQYF
TRBJ1-1 . TRBV15 . TGTGCCACCAGCAGAGACCCCAGGGTAAACACTGAAGCTTTCTTT CATSRDPRVNTEAFF
TRBJ1-5 . TRBV19 . TGTGCCAGTAGTACTACAGGGAGAACTAATCAGCCCCAGCATTTT CASSTTGRTNQPQHF
TRBJ2-1 . TRBV15 . TGTGCCACCAGCAGACCAACATCCAACCCCAAGTCCTACAATGAGCAGTTCTTC CATSRPTSNPKSYNEQFF
TRBJ1-3 . TRBV28 TRBD1 TGTGCCAGCAGTGCCGCAGGGGGCGCTGGAAACACCATATATTTT CASSAAGGAGNTIYF
TRBJ2-1 once TRBV29-1 TRBD2 TGCAGCGTTGAAGGTTGGCGGGGGAGCTCCTACAATGAGCAGTTCTTC CSVEGWRGSSYNEQFF
TRBJ1-1 many TRBV13 TRBD1 TGTGCCAGCAGCTTCAGGGGGCGGACTGAAGCTTTCTTT CASSFRGRTEAFF
TRBJ1-1 . TRBV4-3 . TGCGCCAGCAGCCAAGATCGTGTGGAGGCCTATACGACTTTCTTT CASSQDRVEAYTTFF
TRBJ1-2 . TRBV5-6 . TGTGCCAGCAGCTCGGACACTAACTATGGCTACACCTTC CASSSDTNYGYTF
TRBJ1-2 . TRBV28 TRBD1 TGTGCCAGCAGTTTATTCATTCGGGACAGGAGAAGAGGTAACTATGGCTACACCTTC CASSLFIRDRRRGNYGYTF
TRBJ2-4 . TRBV21-1 . TGTGCCAGCAGCAAGGATGCCCTCCCTCGGCGGAACATTCAGTACTTC CASSKDALPRRNIQYF
TRBJ2-7 few TRBV27 TRBD2 TGTGCCAGCAGTGAGACCCCGGGGGGGGACTCCTCTACCTACGAGCAGTACTTC CASSETPGGDSSTYEQYF
TRBJ2-2 . TRBV3-1/TRBV3-2 TRBD2 TGTGCCAGCAGCCCTAGCGGGAACACCGGGGAGCTGTTTTTT CASSPSGNTGELFF
TRBJ1-2 . TRBV5-6 TRBD1 TGTGCCAGCAGCTCAGGGGGCTCAAGGGCCGGCTACACCTTC CASSSGGSRAGYTF
TRBJ2-7 . TRBV5-8 . TGTGCCAGCAGCTTGGCCCGACTAACCTTTTCCTACGAGCAGTACTTC CASSLARLTFSYEQYF